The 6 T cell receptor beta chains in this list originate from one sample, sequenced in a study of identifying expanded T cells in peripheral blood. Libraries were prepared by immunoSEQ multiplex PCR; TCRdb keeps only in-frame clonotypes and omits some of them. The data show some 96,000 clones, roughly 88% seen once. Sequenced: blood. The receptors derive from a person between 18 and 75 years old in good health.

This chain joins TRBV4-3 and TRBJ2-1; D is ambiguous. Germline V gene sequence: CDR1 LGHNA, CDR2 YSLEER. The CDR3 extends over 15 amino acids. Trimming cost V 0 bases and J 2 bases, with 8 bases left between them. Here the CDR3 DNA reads TGCGCCAGCAGCCAAGAGAAGGGTCCCTACAATGAGCAGTTCTTC. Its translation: CASSQEKGPYNEQFF.

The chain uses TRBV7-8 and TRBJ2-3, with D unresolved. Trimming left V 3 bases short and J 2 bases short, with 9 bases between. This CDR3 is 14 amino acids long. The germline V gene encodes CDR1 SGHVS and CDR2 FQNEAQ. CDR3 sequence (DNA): TGTGCCAGCAGCTTGGTAGAATTCACAGATACGCAGTATTTT. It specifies CASSLVEFTDTQYF.

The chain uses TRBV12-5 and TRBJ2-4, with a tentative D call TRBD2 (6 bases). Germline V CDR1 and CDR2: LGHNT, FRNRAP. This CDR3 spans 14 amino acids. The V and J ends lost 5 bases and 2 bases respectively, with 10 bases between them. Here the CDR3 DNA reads TGTGCTAGTGGTCCCGGAGGGTCCAAAAACATTCAGTACTTC. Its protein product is CASGPGGSKNIQYF.

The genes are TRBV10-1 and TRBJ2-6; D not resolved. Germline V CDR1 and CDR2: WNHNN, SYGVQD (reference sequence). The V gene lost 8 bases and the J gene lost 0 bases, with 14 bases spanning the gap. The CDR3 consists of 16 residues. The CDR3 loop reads CASEDGPYSGANVLTF. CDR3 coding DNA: TGCGCCAGCGAGGACGGTCCCTACTCTGGGGCCAACGTCCTGACTTTC.

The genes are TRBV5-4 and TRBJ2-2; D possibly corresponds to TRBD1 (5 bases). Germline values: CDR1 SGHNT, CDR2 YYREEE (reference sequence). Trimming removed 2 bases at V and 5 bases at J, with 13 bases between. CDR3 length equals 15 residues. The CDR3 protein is CASSFSRDRTGELFF. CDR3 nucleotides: TGTGCCAGCAGCTTTAGCAGGGATCGGACCGGGGAGCTGTTTTTT.

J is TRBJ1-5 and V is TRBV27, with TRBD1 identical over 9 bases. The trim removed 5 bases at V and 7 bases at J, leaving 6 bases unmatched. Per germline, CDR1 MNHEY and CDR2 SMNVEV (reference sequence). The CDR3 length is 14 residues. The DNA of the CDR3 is TGTGCCAGCAGTGGGACAGGGTCGTGGCAGCCCCAGCATTTT. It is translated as CASSGTGSWQPQHF.